These T cell receptor beta chains were read from a single sample in a study of T cell repertoires in cytomegalovirus infection. In TCRdb, the reads were re-called with MiXCR into one record per CDR3 protein. The table records roughly 630,000 distinct CDR3 sequences, roughly a quarter of them present only once. Material for sequencing was CD8+ T cells from PBMCs. These receptors came from a human donor in good health (CMV status not recorded). Some clones in this sample may be carry-over from other donors' samples. Each CDR3 is given with its conserved first and last residue. D genes are given only for firm matches. The size field is filled for only some rows; it gives once, few, many or a size class.

J gene | clone size | D gene | V gene | CDR3 DNA | CDR3 protein
TRBJ1-2 | - | - | TRBV6-2/TRBV6-3 | TGTGCCAGCAGTTACCGGTCGGGGGTACGGGACTATGGCTACACCTTC | CASSYRSGVRDYGYTF
TRBJ1-1 | once | TRBD1 | TRBV10-1 | TGCGCCAACAGTGGGGCAGGGGGCGGAATGAACACTGAAGCTTTCTTT | CANSGAGGGMNTEAFF
TRBJ1-5 | - | - | TRBV20-1 | TGCAGTGCGCAGGCACAGGATAGCAATCAGCCCCAGCATTTT | CSAQAQDSNQPQHF
TRBJ1-1 | - | TRBD1 | TRBV6-6 | TGTGCCAGCAGAAGGGACAGCCAGACTGAAGCTTTCTTT | CASRRDSQTEAFF
TRBJ1-2 | - | - | TRBV19 | TGTGCCAGTAGTATAGTTCACGGAGCCTATGGCTACACCTTC | CASSIVHGAYGYTF
TRBJ2-7 | many | - | TRBV7-6 | TGTGCCAGCAGCTTGGGGGGGCGTTTTGCAGACGAGCAGTACTTC | CASSLGGRFADEQYF
TRBJ2-3 | few | - | TRBV14 | TGTGCCAGCAGCCATACGGCGGGGCGAGTAGGAGATACGCAGTATTTT | CASSHTAGRVGDTQYF
TRBJ1-2 | - | - | TRBV6-5 | TGTGCCAGCAGTCCGGACAGTTCTAACTATGGCTACACCTTC | CASSPDSSNYGYTF
TRBJ2-2 | many | - | TRBV12-3/TRBV12-4 | TGTGCCAGCAAGGGGAGCTACACCGGGGAGCTGTTTTTT | CASKGSYTGELFF
TRBJ1-1 | - | - | TRBV14 | TGTGCCAGCAGCCAAGGTCACGACCAATTGAACACTGAAGCTTTCTTT | CASSQGHDQLNTEAFF
TRBJ1-5 | - | - | TRBV19 | TGTGCCAGTACCCCCGGGGAGGGGATCAGACAGCCCCAGCATTTT | CASTPGEGIRQPQHF
TRBJ2-3 | - | - | TRBV12-3/TRBV12-4 | TGTGCCAGCAGTCGGGACTCCCGCTCGCAGTATTTT | CASSRDSRSQYF
TRBJ2-5 | - | TRBD2 | TRBV6-6 | TGTGCCAGCAGCTACCGACTAGCGGGGGCCCTCGGGGAGACCCAGTACTTC | CASSYRLAGALGETQYF
TRBJ2-1 | - | - | TRBV6-2/TRBV6-3 | TGTGCCAGCAGTTACTCGACGGGGGCTGAGCAGTTCTTC | CASSYSTGAEQFF
TRBJ2-1 | - | - | TRBV3-1 | TGTGCCAGCAGCCAAGATTTCGCTAGCGCAAATGAGCAGTTCTTC | CASSQDFASANEQFF
TRBJ2-1 | few | - | TRBV4-2 | TGTGCCAGCAGCCAAGAAGAAATAGCGGCCACCTACAATGAGCAGTTCTTC | CASSQEEIAATYNEQFF
TRBJ2-3 | - | TRBD2 | TRBV20-1 | TGCAGTGCTAGCGGGCTAGCGGACGTACTTTCATCAGATACGCAGTATTTT | CSASGLADVLSSDTQYF
TRBJ2-5 | - | - | TRBV5-4 | TGTGCCAGCAGCTTTGGAGGGGTAGAGACCCAGTACTTC | CASSFGGVETQYF
TRBJ2-4 | - | TRBD2 | TRBV28 | TGTGCCAGCAGTTTCGTGCTAGCGGGGGGGCTAGCCAAAAACATTCAGTACTTC | CASSFVLAGGLAKNIQYF
TRBJ2-5 | few | TRBD2 | TRBV7-9 | TGTGCCAGCAGCTTAGCGAATAATCCGGGAGGAGAGACCCAGTACTTC | CASSLANNPGGETQYF
TRBJ2-2 | - | - | TRBV6-6 | TGTGCCAGCAGTGGCCCGGCGGAGGGAAACACCGGGGAGCTGTTTTTT | CASSGPAEGNTGELFF
TRBJ1-2 | - | TRBD1 | TRBV7-6 | TGTGCCAGCAGCTTAGCCCGGGACAGGGCTAACTATGGCTACACCTTC | CASSLARDRANYGYTF
TRBJ1-2 | - | TRBD1 | TRBV5-4 | TGTGCCAGCAGCAAGACAGGGAGTGACTATGGCTACACCTTC | CASSKTGSDYGYTF
TRBJ2-1 | few | TRBD2 | TRBV6-6 | TGTGCCAGCATAAGCGAGAGCGGGGGGGCCTTTGATGAGCAGTTCTTC | CASISESGGAFDEQFF
TRBJ2-3 | many | TRBD2 | TRBV7-9 | TGTGCCAGCAGCGGTACTGCGGGGGGCCTTAGCACAGATACGCAGTATTTT | CASSGTAGGLSTDTQYF
TRBJ1-3 | - | - | TRBV9 | TGTGCCAGCAGCGTCGGGGTTTCGGAGGGCTCTGGAAACACCATATATTTT | CASSVGVSEGSGNTIYF
TRBJ1-2 | - | - | TRBV12-3/TRBV12-4 | TGTGCCAGCAGGAGGAGGGTAAACTATGGCTACACCTTC | CASRRRVNYGYTF
TRBJ1-3 | few | TRBD1 | TRBV20-1 | TGCAGTGCTCCCGGGACAGGGGCTGGAAACACCATATATTTT | CSAPGTGAGNTIYF
TRBJ1-4 | - | - | TRBV14 | TGTGCCAGCAGCTTTCGACCTAATGAAAAACTGTTTTTT | CASSFRPNEKLFF
TRBJ2-7 | few | TRBD2 | TRBV20-1 | TGCAGTGCTAGAGATCCTCGGACTAGCGGGGGCGGATACGAGCAGTACTTC | CSARDPRTSGGGYEQYF
TRBJ1-2 | many | - | TRBV7-9 | TGTGCCAGCATAGGGGAGCCGTATGGCTACACCTTC | CASIGEPYGYTF
TRBJ2-5 | few | - | TRBV10-3 | TGTGCCATCAGTGAGGAGAGTCAAGAGACCCAGTACTTC | CAISEESQETQYF
TRBJ2-1 | few | - | TRBV20-1 | TGCAGTGCGAGGCCTCTCCGGGACGGTAGCTCCTACAATGAGCAGTTCTTC | CSARPLRDGSSYNEQFF
TRBJ2-2 | many | TRBD2 | TRBV7-4 | TGTGCCAGCAGCTCCGGGCGGCCAGCGGGGGTCCAAAACACCGGGGAGCTGTTTTTT | CASSSGRPAGVQNTGELFF